This TCR beta chain derives from a study of CD8 T cells in seronegative destructive rheumatoid arthritis (dated by TCRdb to 2018 to 2020). For the study in its entirety: At the time of sampling, seven of the eight CND-RA patients were on biological drugs. The study compared peripheral CD8+ TCRbeta repertoires from patients with CCP-negative destructive rheumatoid arthritis (CND-RA) against repertoires from newly diagnosed seropositive RA, seronegative RA and healthy controls. The seropositive RA, seronegative RA and healthy control comparison cohorts were taken from a previously published TCRbeta dataset and were not newly sequenced. Study-wide conclusions, independent of this receptor: Across the roughly 100,000 clonotypes tested, no public clonotype enrichment remained significant after Benjamini-Hochberg correction. Because no diagnostic samples were available, the TCR repertoire differences may partly reflect poor disease control over the years rather than being present at onset. With age adjusted for, CD8+ TCRbeta repertoires in CND-RA patients appeared less diverse and more clonal than repertoires in other RA subtypes. Compared with controls and other RA subtypes, CND-RA repertoires contained more CMV-reactive and fewer influenza A-reactive CD8+ TCRbeta sequences. The small size of the CND-RA cohort was acknowledged as a limitation of the study. The authors read the apparently distinct set of enriched public clonotypes carried by CND-RA patients as support for a separate disease subset.

Genomic DNA from CD8+ cells was used for TCRbeta sequencing according to the manufacturer's instructions. TCRbeta sequencing used the immunoSEQ assay and was run at a genomics technology centre in Finland. The original methods were these. The clonotype tables produced by the immunoSEQ preprocessing pipeline were converted into VDJtools format, and any non-productive clonotypes were filtered out. Samples with fewer than 10,000 reads were excluded, the remaining samples were subsampled to 10,000 reads, and six of the eight CND-RA samples met this threshold. The VDJtools CalcDiversityStats function was applied to data subsampled to 10,000 reads to calculate Shannon-Wiener, Simpson and clonality indices. To infer antigen specificity, non-singleton TCRbeta clonotypes were hard-matched against VDJdb, meaning no mismatches were allowed. CDR3 sequences differing by one amino acid (Hamming distance 1) were grouped into clusters with potentially shared antigen targets. After each group was resampled to six samples, one-sided Fisher's exact tests checked public clonotypes for group enrichment, with the whole procedure repeated ten times. In its TCRdb copy, this immuneACCESS table keeps in-frame sequences only and misses some clones. Where compared with another copy, unresolved V genes explain less than half of these, and the others have no known cause. That table supplies the V and J calls and clone size; D and trimming were determined from the DNA. This sample has about 13,000 clones in its table, and around 83% of those were observed once. 27% of the sample comes from the top ten.

The CND-RA patients tested negative on the clinical CCP2 antibody test, and joint destruction in these patients kept progressing despite active therapy. Every CND-RA patient had failed conventional anti-rheumatic therapy and showed typical joint destruction in the wrists and ankles. CND-RA patients were sampled after long disease histories, spanning decades in several cases, rather than at diagnosis. Approximately 50 millilitres of EDTA-anticoagulated peripheral blood were drawn from each patient. Peripheral blood mononuclear cells were isolated by Ficoll-Paque PLUS density gradient separation. Using AutoMACS magnetic bead positive selection, CD8+ cells were isolated from either fresh or cryopreserved PBMCs, and flow cytometry was used to check purity. Genomic DNA was extracted with Nucleospin Tissue or Tissue XS kits and quantified on a Qubit 2.0 fluorometer. Spanning cysteine to phenylalanine, the CDR3 consists of 14 amino acids. The read is trimmed to its CDR3 DNA, 42 bases read in frame from base 1. The germline V gene encodes CDR1 MNHEY and CDR2 SMNVEV (reference sequence). The V end loses 6 bases and the J end loses 0 bases, and a stretch of 11 bases separates them.

A remark on this clone: No antigen is known for it. Base quality data are lacking; no much larger clone is found one base away.

The rearranged chain carries TRBV27 and TRBJ1-1, with the D segment identity uncertain. Material for sequencing was CD8+ T cells from blood. The sequence was collected from a woman aged 30-55 years with seronegative destructive rheumatoid arthritis. The CDR3 protein sequence reads: CASRPRGMNTEAFF. Here is the DNA: TGTGCCAGCAGACCGAGAGGGATGAACACTGAAGCTTTCTTT.